Each of the 10 T cell receptor beta chains below was sequenced from the same sample in a study of shared clonotypes between healthy human individuals. Generated by immunoSEQ multiplex PCR, the TCRdb table keeps only in-frame clones and is missing some. Of 2.3 million or so clones listed, more than 80% are singletons. What was sequenced was naive CD4+ T cells from PBMCs. The sample's subset: CD45RA+ positively selected. All receptors derive from a man between 18 and 35 years old in good health. Some clones in this sample may be carry-over from other donors' samples.

The chain couples TRBV7-9 to TRBJ2-1; 13 bases are a match to TRBD2. The trim removed 6 bases at V and 0 bases at J, leaving 11 bases unmatched. The CDR3 consists of 19 residues. Per the germline V gene, CDR1 is SEHNR and CDR2 is FQNEAQ (reference sequence). CDR3 sequence reads: CASRGTSGDSQSSYNEQFF. The DNA for the CDR3 is TGTGCCAGCAGGGGGACTAGCGGGGATTCCCAAAGCTCCTACAATGAGCAGTTCTTC.

The rearrangement joins TRBV19 to TRBJ1-5, with D unclear. CDR1 and CDR2 from the germline V gene are LNHDA and SQIVND (reference sequence). Trimming removed 3 bases from V and 4 bases from J, with 10 bases in between. The CDR3 extends over 14 amino acids. The CDR3 reads CASSILGQNQPQHF. CDR3 coding DNA: TGTGCCAGTAGTATCCTCGGTCAAAATCAGCCCCAGCATTTT. The full variable domain, in which reference TRBV19 and TRBJ1-5 provide the parts outside the CDR3, is DGGITQSPKYLFRKEGQNVTLSCEQNLNHDAMYWYRQDPGQGLRLIYYSQIVNDFQKGDIAEGYSVSREKKESFPLTVTSAQKNPTAFYLCASSILGQNQPQHFGDGTRLSIL.

The chain couples TRBV6-6 to TRBJ2-2, with 7 positions matching TRBD1. In germline, CDR1 is MNHNY, CDR2 SVGAGI (reference sequence). The length of the CDR3 is 15 residues. With 2 bases clipped from V and 9 bases from J, the junction kept 9 bases outside the gene matches. CDR3 sequence reads: CASSYRDSRVRELFF. DNA for the CDR3: TGTGCCAGCAGTTACAGGGACAGCCGAGTACGGGAGCTGTTTTTT.

The chain has TRBV30 and TRBJ2-1, with 11 positions matching TRBD2. CDR3 size: 14 residues. The germline CDR1 and CDR2 sequences are GTSNPN and SVGIG (reference sequence). The J segment lost 2 bases and the V segment lost 6 bases, leaving 3 bases of the junction unmatched. This CDR3 is CACSGRAPYNEQFF. DNA for the CDR3: TGTGCCTGTAGCGGGAGGGCCCCCTACAATGAGCAGTTCTTC.

This sequence joins TRBV5-4 and TRBJ2-2; 7 positions match TRBD2. Germline assignment: CDR1 SGHNT and CDR2 YYREEE (reference sequence). The CDR3 runs to 16 residues. V gave up 2 bases and J gave up 6 bases; unmatched junction bases: 10. CDR3 sequence (DNA): TGTGCCAGCAGCTTAGGGCTAGCGGAGATATCCGGGGAGCTGTTTTTT. The encoded protein is CASSLGLAEISGELFF. Full variable domain (outside the CDR3, taken from reference TRBV5-4 and TRBJ2-2): ETGVTQSPTHLIKTRGQQVTLRCSSQSGHNTVSWYQQALGQGPQFIFQYYREEENGRGNFPPRFSGLQFPNYSSELNVNALELDDSALYLCASSLGLAEISGELFFGEGSRLTVL.

The table lists this clone with a few counts. The CDR3 DNA reads TGTGCCAGCAGCTTAGACCCCAATGAGCAGTTCTTC. Protein product: CASSLDPNEQFF. V is TRBV11-3 and J is TRBJ2-1; D is ambiguous. CDR1 and CDR2 from the germline V gene are SGHNT and YENEEA. The CDR3 covers 12 residues. V lost 0 bases to trimming and J lost 6 bases, with 3 bases between them.

V is TRBV28 and J is TRBJ1-2; 9 bases fit TRBD1. V shed 4 bases, J shed 7 bases, and the junction held 7 bases outside the gene matches. This CDR3 region has 14 residues. CDR1 and CDR2 from the germline V gene are MDHEN and SYDVKM. The CDR3 DNA follows: TGTGCCAGCAGTTGGGGGGACAGGGATGGTGGCTACACCTTC. Translated: CASSWGDRDGGYTF.

On this clone: Distinct nucleotide sequences in the sample also encode this CDR3. The chain employs TRBV9 and TRBJ2-1; 8 bases align to TRBD2. Unmatched junction bases numbered 5, after V lost 2 bases and J lost 4 bases. Germline CDR1 reads SGDLS; CDR2 reads YYNGEE. This CDR3 is built from 15 residues. CDR3 in amino acids: CASSVRTGGYNEQFF. CDR3 nucleotide sequence: TGTGCCAGCAGCGTGAGAACGGGAGGGTACAATGAGCAGTTCTTC.

This chain links TRBV5-1 with TRBJ1-2, with TRBD1 matching 9 bases. Per germline, CDR1 SGHRS and CDR2 YFSETQ. Germline trimming cut 4 bases from V and 7 bases from J; bases unmatched to any gene: 5. The CDR3 contains 13 residues. The CDR3 reads CASSQDRGTGYTF. DNA of the CDR3: TGCGCCAGCAGCCAGGACAGGGGCACTGGCTACACCTTC.

The J gene is TRBJ1-3, the V gene TRBV7-8; D unresolved. The CDR3 spans 15 residues. Deletions cut 1 base from V and 0 bases from J, with 7 bases between. Germline values: CDR1 SGHVS, CDR2 FQNEAQ. Here the CDR3 reads CASSLVDNSGNTIYF. The CDR3 DNA sequence: TGTGCCAGCAGCTTAGTTGATAACTCTGGAAACACCATATATTTT.